These T cell receptor beta chains were read from a single sample in a study of tumor-infiltrating lymphocytes in primary liver carcinoma. MiXCR was run by TCRdb on the multiplex PCR reads, yielding one entry per CDR3 protein. The sample lists fewer than 400,000 distinct CDR3 sequences; roughly 60% were seen once. The sequencing input was peripheral blood. The receptors shown here come from a man aged 35-49 years with primary liver carcinoma and hepatitis B virus infection. Each CDR3 is given with its conserved first and last residue. Each record gives: D gene, V gene, J gene, clone size, CDR3 DNA, CDR3 protein. The D gene is left open where the match is weak. Clone size is not always given. Where it is, it says once, few, many or a class for expanded clones.

d_call: .
v_call: TRBV11-2
j_call: TRBJ2-2
clone_size: .
cdr3_nt: TGTGCCAGCAGCTGGTGGGAGCACGACACCGGGGAGTTGCTTTTT
cdr3_aa: CASSWWEHDTGELLF

d_call: TRBD1
v_call: TRBV12-3/TRBV12-4
j_call: TRBJ1-2
clone_size: .
cdr3_nt: TGTGCCAGCAGTCTTAGACAGGGGGGGGAACATGGCTACACCTTC
cdr3_aa: CASSLRQGGEHGYTF

d_call: .
v_call: TRBV28
j_call: TRBJ2-1
clone_size: few
cdr3_nt: TGTGCCAGCAGTTCCTATCGGAATGAGCAGTTCTTC
cdr3_aa: CASSSYRNEQFF

d_call: .
v_call: TRBV5-5
j_call: TRBJ2-1
clone_size: .
cdr3_nt: TGTGCCAGCAGCTTGGGACAGCTCTCCTACGATGAGCAGTTCTTC
cdr3_aa: CASSLGQLSYDEQFF

d_call: .
v_call: TRBV29-1
j_call: TRBJ2-1
clone_size: once
cdr3_nt: TGCAGCGTTGTGCATGAATCCAATGAGCAGTTCTTC
cdr3_aa: CSVVHESNEQFF

d_call: .
v_call: TRBV28
j_call: TRBJ1-2
clone_size: .
cdr3_nt: TGTGCCAGCAGTTCTTTTGGGGGGGAAAACTATGGCTACACCTTC
cdr3_aa: CASSSFGGENYGYTF

d_call: TRBD2
v_call: TRBV11-2
j_call: TRBJ2-1
clone_size: medium-sized
cdr3_nt: TGTGCCAGCAGCCCGACTAGCGGGAGGGCCTCGGGTGAGCAGTTCTTC
cdr3_aa: CASSPTSGRASGEQFF

d_call: TRBD2
v_call: TRBV5-1
j_call: TRBJ2-7
clone_size: .
cdr3_nt: TGCGCCAACAGCTTTACTAGCGGCTACGAGCAGTACTTC
cdr3_aa: CANSFTSGYEQYF

d_call: .
v_call: TRBV5-1
j_call: TRBJ2-1
clone_size: .
cdr3_nt: TGCGCCAACAGTTACTTGGGGTACAATGAGCAGTTCTTC
cdr3_aa: CANSYLGYNEQFF

d_call: .
v_call: TRBV29-1
j_call: TRBJ2-4
clone_size: .
cdr3_nt: TGCGGCGTTGTAGCAGCCAAAAACATTCAGTACTTC
cdr3_aa: CGVVAAKNIQYF

d_call: TRBD2
v_call: TRBV30
j_call: TRBJ2-1
clone_size: many
cdr3_nt: TGTGCCTGGAGTGAAGGGTCTAGCGGGGTAAATGAGCAGTTCTTC
cdr3_aa: CAWSEGSSGVNEQFF

d_call: TRBD1
v_call: TRBV29-1
j_call: TRBJ2-7
clone_size: many
cdr3_nt: TGCAGCGCCAATCTCGGTGACAGGGGCTACGAGCAGTACTTC
cdr3_aa: CSANLGDRGYEQYF

d_call: .
v_call: TRBV28
j_call: TRBJ2-3
clone_size: .
cdr3_nt: TGTGCCAGCAGTACAGGGGGGGAATACACAGATACGCAGTATTTT
cdr3_aa: CASSTGGEYTDTQYF

d_call: .
v_call: TRBV6-2/TRBV6-3
j_call: TRBJ2-2
clone_size: .
cdr3_nt: TGTGCCAGCAGCCCCCTACGGGGGATAGCAAACACCCGGGAGCTGTTTTTT
cdr3_aa: CASSPLRGIANTRELFF

d_call: TRBD2
v_call: TRBV10-3
j_call: TRBJ2-5
clone_size: .
cdr3_nt: TGTGCCATCAGTGCGGTAGCGGGAACACAAGAGACCCAGTACTTC
cdr3_aa: CAISAVAGTQETQYF

d_call: .
v_call: TRBV9
j_call: TRBJ2-2
clone_size: .
cdr3_nt: TGTGCCAGCAGCGGGCGTGTAGTCGGGGAGCTGTTTTTT
cdr3_aa: CASSGRVVGELFF

d_call: TRBD1
v_call: TRBV6-5
j_call: TRBJ1-2
clone_size: many
cdr3_nt: TGTGCCAGCAGGGGACAGGGGTTGGGGGGCTACACCTTC
cdr3_aa: CASRGQGLGGYTF

d_call: TRBD1
v_call: TRBV5-6
j_call: TRBJ2-6
clone_size: many
cdr3_nt: TGTGCCAGCAGCCTCCGGGACAGGGCTTTCTCTGGGGCCAACGTCCTGACTTTC
cdr3_aa: CASSLRDRAFSGANVLTF

d_call: TRBD2
v_call: TRBV7-8
j_call: TRBJ2-1
clone_size: .
cdr3_nt: TGTGCCAGCAGCCGGGGGAGGGGCGCTAGCTCTGCGGATGAGCAGTTCTTC
cdr3_aa: CASSRGRGASSADEQFF

d_call: TRBD2
v_call: TRBV11-1
j_call: TRBJ2-7
clone_size: .
cdr3_nt: TGTGCCAGCAGCTACGGGCTAGCGGGAGAAATGAGGGAGCAGTGCTTC
cdr3_aa: CASSYGLAGEMREQCF

d_call: .
v_call: TRBV5-1
j_call: TRBJ1-2
clone_size: .
cdr3_nt: TGCGCCAACAGCTTGGAGGGGGGCTATGGCTACACCTTC
cdr3_aa: CANSLEGGYGYTF

d_call: TRBD1
v_call: TRBV20-1
j_call: TRBJ1-6
clone_size: .
cdr3_nt: TGCAGTGCTACCATTACGGGACAGGGAAGCTCACCCCTCCACTTT
cdr3_aa: CSATITGQGSSPLHF

d_call: .
v_call: TRBV5-6
j_call: TRBJ1-4
clone_size: .
cdr3_nt: TGTGCCAGCAGCTATAATAATCCCGGGAGAGAAAAACTGTTTTTT
cdr3_aa: CASSYNNPGREKLFF

d_call: TRBD1
v_call: TRBV28
j_call: TRBJ1-5
clone_size: .
cdr3_nt: TGTGCCAGCAGGACACAGGGGGCGGGCAATCAGCCCCAGCATTTT
cdr3_aa: CASRTQGAGNQPQHF

d_call: .
v_call: TRBV30
j_call: TRBJ1-2
clone_size: once
cdr3_nt: TGTGCCTGGGCGGCAGGGAGTTACGGCTACACCTTC
cdr3_aa: CAWAAGSYGYTF

d_call: .
v_call: TRBV12-3/TRBV12-4
j_call: TRBJ1-6
clone_size: .
cdr3_nt: TGTGCCAGCAGTTTAGAAGTCCTAAATTCACTCCTCCACTTT
cdr3_aa: CASSLEVLNSLLHF

d_call: TRBD1
v_call: TRBV19
j_call: TRBJ2-3
clone_size: .
cdr3_nt: TGTTCCAGTAGTATCTATAGTCCAGGGGGCCCCGATGCGCAGTATTTT
cdr3_aa: CSSSIYSPGGPDAQYF

d_call: .
v_call: TRBV12-3/TRBV12-4
j_call: TRBJ2-7
clone_size: many
cdr3_nt: TGTGCCAGCAGTGCGGTTTCAACGGGCGAGCAGTACTTC
cdr3_aa: CASSAVSTGEQYF

d_call: TRBD2
v_call: TRBV30
j_call: TRBJ2-1
clone_size: .
cdr3_nt: TGTGCCTCGACTGGGATTAGCGGGAGGGACGATGAGCAGTTCTTC
cdr3_aa: CASTGISGRDDEQFF

d_call: TRBD2
v_call: TRBV6-5
j_call: TRBJ2-7
clone_size: .
cdr3_nt: TGTGCCTGCAAGGGGGGTGCTAGCGGGGATCCCTACGAGCGGTACTTC
cdr3_aa: CACKGGASGDPYERYF

d_call: .
v_call: TRBV5-5
j_call: TRBJ1-4
clone_size: .
cdr3_nt: TGTACCAGCGGCTTTCGGGCGTCATCGGGACTCGGTAATGAAAAACTGTTTTTT
cdr3_aa: CTSGFRASSGLGNEKLFF

d_call: TRBD1
v_call: TRBV6-2/TRBV6-3
j_call: TRBJ2-7
clone_size: .
cdr3_nt: TGTGCCAGCAGGCCCGGACAGGGGGCCTACGAGCAGTACTTC
cdr3_aa: CASRPGQGAYEQYF

d_call: .
v_call: TRBV29-1
j_call: TRBJ1-1
clone_size: .
cdr3_nt: TGCAGCGTTTGGGCGGGGTGGGGATTGAACACTGAAGCTTTCTTT
cdr3_aa: CSVWAGWGLNTEAFF

d_call: TRBD1
v_call: TRBV6-1
j_call: TRBJ1-1
clone_size: once
cdr3_nt: TGTGCCAGCAGCCTCGGACAGGGGAGCACTGAAGCTCTCTTT
cdr3_aa: CASSLGQGSTEALF

d_call: TRBD2
v_call: TRBV10-3
j_call: TRBJ2-1
clone_size: many
cdr3_nt: TGTGCCGCCCTAGCGGGAGGAAGCAATGAGCAGTTCTTC
cdr3_aa: CAALAGGSNEQFF

d_call: .
v_call: TRBV2
j_call: TRBJ1-2
clone_size: few
cdr3_nt: TGTGCCAGCAGAAGATCCGACAGAAGCTATGGCTACACCTTC
cdr3_aa: CASRRSDRSYGYTF

d_call: TRBD1
v_call: TRBV6-1
j_call: TRBJ1-5
clone_size: many
cdr3_nt: TGTGCCAGCAGTGAACGGAGGGGGCAAGGCAATCAGCCCCAGCATTTT
cdr3_aa: CASSERRGQGNQPQHF

d_call: .
v_call: TRBV11-2
j_call: TRBJ2-3
clone_size: .
cdr3_nt: TGTGCCAGCAGTCGGAGGTCTGTCGCAGGTACGCAGTATTTT
cdr3_aa: CASSRRSVAGTQYF

d_call: TRBD2
v_call: TRBV6-1
j_call: TRBJ2-3
clone_size: .
cdr3_nt: TGTGCCAGCAGTGAGTTGGGACTAGTAACAGATACGCAGTATTTT
cdr3_aa: CASSELGLVTDTQYF

d_call: TRBD1
v_call: TRBV4-2
j_call: TRBJ1-1
clone_size: .
cdr3_nt: TGTGGCAGCCGGGGCGGACAGGGCCCTGAAGCCTTCTTT
cdr3_aa: CGSRGGQGPEAFF

d_call: .
v_call: TRBV5-4
j_call: TRBJ2-1
clone_size: many
cdr3_nt: TGTGCCAGCAGCCCTAACAGGGAGAATGAGCAGTTCTTC
cdr3_aa: CASSPNRENEQFF

d_call: .
v_call: TRBV12-3/TRBV12-4
j_call: TRBJ1-1
clone_size: few
cdr3_nt: TGTGCCAGCAGTTCTAGCAGGGGCACTGAAGCTTTCTTT
cdr3_aa: CASSSSRGTEAFF

d_call: .
v_call: TRBV7-3
j_call: TRBJ1-3
clone_size: .
cdr3_nt: TGTGCCAGCAGCCAGCTGGGGGGCTCTGGAAACACCATATATTTT
cdr3_aa: CASSQLGGSGNTIYF

d_call: TRBD2
v_call: TRBV6-5
j_call: TRBJ2-1
clone_size: once
cdr3_nt: TGTGTCAGCAGAGGGTTAGGGTCCCTAGCGGGAGGGCCACTTGAGCAGTTATTC
cdr3_aa: CVSRGLGSLAGGPLEQLF

d_call: .
v_call: TRBV5-5
j_call: TRBJ1-1
clone_size: .
cdr3_nt: TGTGCCAGCAGCCCAGTTGTTTGGAACACTGAAGCTTTCTTT
cdr3_aa: CASSPVVWNTEAFF